This TCR beta chain was documented in a study of blood T cell repertoires in COVID-19 (dated by TCRdb to between 2020 and 2021). About the full investigation: The collaborator samples originated in the United States, Italy and Spain and spanned the acute and convalescent phases of COVID-19. The repertoires were released in a freely available public database intended as a resource for research on the immune response to SARS-CoV-2. Where available, HLA class I and class II types were taken from metadata supplied by the sample provider and were not determined by assay-based typing. The sample metadata nearly always contained a de-identified subject ID, COVID-19 status, age in years and sex. Samples were obtained from the ongoing ImmuneRACE study (first 160 participants) and from 1,254 subjects provided by 6 global collaborators. The prospective study material was composed of cDNA or gDNA derived from T cells, B-cell-depleted T cells, or PBMCs. Deeply sampled blood TCRbeta repertoires from subjects exposed to, actively infected with, or recovered from COVID-19 were included in the dataset. What the research found in general, with its limitations: How much clinical and demographic metadata was included differed by source and by participant, and the metadata was provided uncurated.

The immunoSEQ Assay, a bias-controlled multiplex PCR, was used to amplify TCRbeta CDR3 regions from genomic DNA. In the paper's pipeline: The number of nucleated cells in each sample was estimated by amplification of reference gene primers within the assay. Sequence reads were collapsed and filtered to measure the absolute abundance of every unique TCRbeta CDR3 rearrangement. Productive Simpson clonality was computed per sample as the square root of Simpson's diversity index over productive rearrangements. Imported from immuneACCESS, the table was reduced by TCRdb to in-frame sequences with V and J called. These copies leave out some clones; in studies compared against another copy, an unresolved V gene accounts for under half, and the cause of the remainder is not known. V and J calls and clone size are given by that table; D and trimming were obtained from the DNA. The sample records roughly 50,000 clones, approximately 84% of which are singletons. The ten largest clones add up to about 3% of the sample.

One collaborating source in Seattle enrolled patients while the patients were actively infected and followed the patients over time throughout the course of disease. Whole blood was collected in K2EDTA tubes by collaborating institutions according to the institutions' own protocols. For TCRbeta analysis, collaborator samples were shipped as frozen whole blood, as isolated PBMCs, or as DNA extracted from either sample type. Regarding this clone: Its antigen is currently not known. No per-base quality is available; no much larger clone lies one base away.

Taken from the germline V gene, the CDR1 and CDR2 loops are MDHEN and SYDVKM. Reading from cysteine to phenylalanine, the CDR3 counts 13 amino acids. Solely the CDR3 DNA is kept, with 39 bases framed from the first base. A distance of 10 bases separates the germline ends of V and J, which lose 8 bases and 2 bases respectively. This chain is built from TRBV28 and TRBJ1-3; the D gene is unclear. The TCR sequence derives from a woman aged 80 or over with COVID-19, enrolled during active disease. Specimen: peripheral blood. In nucleotide form, the sequence is TGTGCCAGCCGGAGGCAGACTGGAAACACCATATATTTT. Its coded protein is CASRRQTGNTIYF.